These T cell receptor beta chains were read from a single sample in a study of blood T cells in healthy people across ages. TCRdb re-called the 5' RACE reads through MiXCR, storing one row per CDR3 protein. This table has 450,000 to 600,000 distinct CDR3 sequences, roughly a quarter appearing once. This same sample was also taken into another study, of T cells of mothers and their children.

The sequenced sample consisted of blood. Receptor source: a boy between 2 and 10 years old in good health. The CDR3 runs from the conserved cysteine through the conserved F or W. A D gene is named only where the DNA matches it firmly. The size of a clone is reported for some rows only, either as once, few or many, or as a class for expanded clones.

size,J,D,V,DNA,CDR3
NA,TRBJ2-5,NA,TRBV6-6,TGTGCCAGCAGTTGGGGTAGCTCGTACCCCCGAGAGACCCAGTACTTC,CASSWGSSYPRETQYF
NA,TRBJ1-2,TRBD1,TRBV7-9,TGTGCCAGCACGGACAGGGGTCGACCTCTCTATGGCTACACCTTC,CASTDRGRPLYGYTF
many,TRBJ1-2,NA,TRBV27,TGTGCCAGCAGTTTCCATGGGTATGGCTACACCTTC,CASSFHGYGYTF
NA,TRBJ2-2,TRBD1,TRBV6-2/TRBV6-3,TGTGCCAGCAGCAAGGGGACAGGGGTCCCCGGGGAGCTGTTTTTT,CASSKGTGVPGELFF
NA,TRBJ2-1,NA,TRBV7-9,TGTGCCAGCAGCTTACCCTTGATTGCCTACGAGCAGTTCTTC,CASSLPLIAYEQFF
few,TRBJ2-2,NA,TRBV18,TGTGCCAGCTCACCAGAGGATTCTTACACCGGGGAGCTGTTTTTT,CASSPEDSYTGELFF
once,TRBJ2-1,NA,TRBV7-9,TGTGCCAGCAGCCGGACAGTCAATGAGCAGTTCTTC,CASSRTVNEQFF
NA,TRBJ2-4,NA,TRBV12-3/TRBV12-4,TGTGCCAGCAGTTTAGCCCTAACCAAAAACATTCAGTACTTC,CASSLALTKNIQYF
NA,TRBJ2-3,NA,TRBV6-5,TGTGCCAGCAGCAGGTCGAGCTGGGGGACTACGCAGTATTTT,CASSRSSWGTTQYF
NA,TRBJ1-1,TRBD1,TRBV19,TGTGCCAGTAGCCCCGACAGGGGGATTGAAGCTTTCTTT,CASSPDRGIEAFF
NA,TRBJ1-2,NA,TRBV5-1,TGCGCCAGCAGCTACGGACAGCCGGCTAACTATGGCTACACCTTC,CASSYGQPANYGYTF
NA,TRBJ2-1,TRBD2,TRBV9,TGTGCCAGCAGCGGGCTTATAGCGGGGGTCTACAATGAGCAGTTCTTC,CASSGLIAGVYNEQFF
NA,TRBJ1-2,NA,TRBV24-1,TGTGCCACCAGTGACACGACTGGAGGAGGCTACACCTTC,CATSDTTGGGYTF
NA,TRBJ2-5,TRBD2,TRBV6-1,TGTGCCAGCAGTGGCCGTAGCGGGGGCATTAGGGAGACCCAGTACTTC,CASSGRSGGIRETQYF
NA,TRBJ2-6,NA,TRBV20-1,TGCAGTGCTTCAACAGGGTCTGGGGCCAACGTCCTGACTTTC,CSASTGSGANVLTF
few,TRBJ2-7,NA,TRBV9,TGTGCCAGCAGCGTAGCACGGGGCCCCTACGAGCAGTACTTC,CASSVARGPYEQYF
few,TRBJ2-2,TRBD1,TRBV29-1,TGCAGCGTGCGGACAGGAGACAACACCGGGGAGCTGTTTTTT,CSVRTGDNTGELFF
once,TRBJ2-2,TRBD2,TRBV20-1,TGCAGTGCTTTTAGCGGGGGAGACACCGGGGAGCTGTTTTTT,CSAFSGGDTGELFF
few,TRBJ2-7,NA,TRBV20-1,TGCAGTGCTCGGCAGGGCCTCAACGAGCAGTACTTC,CSARQGLNEQYF
NA,TRBJ2-6,NA,TRBV12-5,TGTGCTAGCGGAAGCTCTGGGGCCAACGTCCTGACTTTC,CASGSSGANVLTF
NA,TRBJ2-1,TRBD1,TRBV6-5,TGTGCCAGCAGTTCAGGGGGTACCACCAGTGAGCAGTTCTTC,CASSSGGTTSEQFF
NA,TRBJ1-4,NA,TRBV12-3/TRBV12-4,TGTGCCAGCAGTTTTGGATCTCCTAGGGAAAAACTGTTTTTT,CASSFGSPREKLFF
NA,TRBJ1-1,NA,TRBV11-3,TGTGCCAGCAGCTCGGTCGGGGACACTGAAGCTTTCTTT,CASSSVGDTEAFF
NA,TRBJ2-7,NA,TRBV18,TGTGCCAGCTCACCACCGATTCGTGCCCTCACCTACGAGCAGTACTTC,CASSPPIRALTYEQYF
few,TRBJ2-4,NA,TRBV20-1,TGCAGTGCTAGAGACAGACAAGAAAACATTCAGTACTTC,CSARDRQENIQYF
NA,TRBJ2-5,NA,TRBV20-1,TGCAGTGCTGAGGGACCGGGCTGGGAAGAGACCCAGTACTTC,CSAEGPGWEETQYF
NA,TRBJ2-7,NA,TRBV9,TGTGCCAGCAGCGCCCATATCGGGGCCTACGAGCAGTACTTC,CASSAHIGAYEQYF
few,TRBJ1-1,NA,TRBV30,TGTGCCTGGGAGTTTAGAGGTCGCAGGACTGAAGCTTTCTTT,CAWEFRGRRTEAFF
NA,TRBJ2-5,NA,TRBV5-1,TGCGCCAGCAGCCCGAGTGGGGGAGGACCCACAGAGACCCAGTACTTC,CASSPSGGGPTETQYF
NA,TRBJ1-2,NA,TRBV29-1,TGCAGCGTTGAAGGGGCCAGGGCTATCGACTATGGCTACACCTTC,CSVEGARAIDYGYTF
few,TRBJ2-5,NA,TRBV21-1,TGTGCCAGCAGCAAAGCGGGGACTAACGCGGGAGATTTGACCCAGTACTTC,CASSKAGTNAGDLTQYF
NA,TRBJ1-1,NA,TRBV4-3,TGCGCCAGCAGCCAGGGAAAAGGGCGTAGAACCACTGAAGCTTTCTTT,CASSQGKGRRTTEAFF
NA,TRBJ2-1,TRBD2,TRBV19,TGTGCCAGTAGGGGACTAGCGGGAGTCGCCAATGAGCAGTTCTTC,CASRGLAGVANEQFF
few,TRBJ2-7,TRBD2,TRBV5-1,TGCGCCAGCACCAAAACCTCAGGACTAACCGGGACTAGCGGGGCCTACGAGCAGTACTTC,CASTKTSGLTGTSGAYEQYF
once,TRBJ1-4,NA,TRBV2,TGTGCCAGCAGTACTCGTGAAAAACTGTTTTTT,CASSTREKLFF
few,TRBJ2-7,NA,TRBV18,TGTGCCAGCTCACCAATGACGAGAACCTACGAGCAGTACTTC,CASSPMTRTYEQYF
NA,TRBJ2-3,TRBD2,TRBV20-1,TGCAGTGCTAGTCGGATTTTCGGGGGGGCTACTGGGGATACGCAGTATTTT,CSASRIFGGATGDTQYF
NA,TRBJ2-5,NA,TRBV7-9,TGTGCCAGCAGCTTACGGGGGATAGAGACCCAGTACTTC,CASSLRGIETQYF
few,TRBJ2-5,NA,TRBV21-1,TGTGCCAGCAGCAAACTCTCACAAGAGGACGGAGAGACCCAGTACTTC,CASSKLSQEDGETQYF
few,TRBJ2-3,TRBD1,TRBV5-1,TGCGCCAGCAGCTGGGACAGGGTCCCGTATTTT,CASSWDRVPYF
few,TRBJ1-1,TRBD1,TRBV7-6,TGTGCCAGCAGCATATGGGACAGCGAAGAAGCTTTCTTT,CASSIWDSEEAFF
NA,TRBJ2-2,TRBD1,TRBV5-1,TGCGCCAGCAGCGGCGGCAGGGACAGGAACACCGGGGAGCTGTTTTTT,CASSGGRDRNTGELFF
few,TRBJ2-3,NA,TRBV11-2,TGTGCCAGCAGCTTTCGGGACTGGTCATCTGAAGATACGCAGTATTTT,CASSFRDWSSEDTQYF
many,TRBJ1-2,NA,TRBV29-1,TGCAGCGTTGAGCAGCCAGACTATGGCTACACCTTC,CSVEQPDYGYTF
few,TRBJ2-1,NA,TRBV5-6,TGTGCCAGCAGCTTGGTCAGGGAACATGAGCAGTTCTTC,CASSLVREHEQFF
NA,TRBJ2-7,NA,TRBV18,TGTGCCAGCTCACCGTCCCACAGGTCAGCCTACGAGCAGTACTTC,CASSPSHRSAYEQYF
few,TRBJ1-5,NA,TRBV29-1,TGCAGCGTTGAGGGGGTTAGCAATCAGCCCCAACATTTT,CSVEGVSNQPQHF
few,TRBJ2-7,TRBD2,TRBV3-1,TGTGCCAGCAGCCAAGGGTCGACTAGCGGGAGACGCGAGCAGTACTTC,CASSQGSTSGRREQYF
NA,TRBJ2-1,TRBD2,TRBV7-3,TGTGCCAGCAGCTTAATAGCGGGAGGGGCCAATGAGCAGTTCTTC,CASSLIAGGANEQFF
once,TRBJ2-3,TRBD2,TRBV20-1,TGCAGTGCTAGCAGGACTAGCGGGGGGGTGTATGATACGCAGTATTTT,CSASRTSGGVYDTQYF
NA,TRBJ1-2,NA,TRBV9,TGTGCCAGCAGCGTAGGAAAGACGGGAGGGGCTGGCTACACCTTC,CASSVGKTGGAGYTF
NA,TRBJ2-2,NA,TRBV18,TGTGCCAGCTCGCCGCTCGGGACGGGGAACACCGGGGAGCTGTTTTTT,CASSPLGTGNTGELFF
few,TRBJ2-5,NA,TRBV5-1,TGCGCCAGCAGCTTCAGCACGGGGGCCCAGTACTTC,CASSFSTGAQYF
NA,TRBJ2-5,NA,TRBV7-2,TGTGCCAGCAGCGTCCGGGATATCGGGGAGACCCAGTACTTC,CASSVRDIGETQYF